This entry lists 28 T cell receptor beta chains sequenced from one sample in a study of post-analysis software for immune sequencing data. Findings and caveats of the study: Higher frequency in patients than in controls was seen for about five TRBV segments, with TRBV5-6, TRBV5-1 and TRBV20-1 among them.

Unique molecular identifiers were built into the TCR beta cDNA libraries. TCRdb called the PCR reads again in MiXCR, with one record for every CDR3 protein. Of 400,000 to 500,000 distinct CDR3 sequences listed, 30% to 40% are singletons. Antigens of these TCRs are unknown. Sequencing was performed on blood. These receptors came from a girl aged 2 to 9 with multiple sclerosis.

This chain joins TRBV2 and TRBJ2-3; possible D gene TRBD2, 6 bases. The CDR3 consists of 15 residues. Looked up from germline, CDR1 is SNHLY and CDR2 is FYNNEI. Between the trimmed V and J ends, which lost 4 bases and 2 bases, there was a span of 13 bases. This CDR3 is CASSVWRGLTDTQYF. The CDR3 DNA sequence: TGTGCCAGCAGTGTTTGGCGGGGACTCACAGATACGCAGTATTTT.

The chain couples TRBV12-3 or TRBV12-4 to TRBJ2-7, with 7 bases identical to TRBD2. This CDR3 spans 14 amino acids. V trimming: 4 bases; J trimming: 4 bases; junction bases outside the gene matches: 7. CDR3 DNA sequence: TGTGCCAGCAGTTGGCAGCGGGACGGTTACGAGCAGTACTTC. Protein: CASSWQRDGYEQYF.

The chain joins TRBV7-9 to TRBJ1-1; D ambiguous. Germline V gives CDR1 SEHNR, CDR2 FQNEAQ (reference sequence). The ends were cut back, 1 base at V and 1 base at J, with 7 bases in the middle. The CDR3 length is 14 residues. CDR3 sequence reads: CASSLVHPNTEAFF. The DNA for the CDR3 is TGTGCCAGCAGCTTAGTACATCCGAACACTGAAGCTTTCTTT. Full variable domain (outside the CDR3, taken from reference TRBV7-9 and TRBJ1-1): DTGVSQNPRHKITKRGQNVTFRCDPISEHNRLYWYRQTLGQGPEFLTYFQNEAQLEKSRLLSDRFSAERPKGSFSTLEIQRTEQGDSAMYLCASSLVHPNTEAFFGQGTRLTVV.

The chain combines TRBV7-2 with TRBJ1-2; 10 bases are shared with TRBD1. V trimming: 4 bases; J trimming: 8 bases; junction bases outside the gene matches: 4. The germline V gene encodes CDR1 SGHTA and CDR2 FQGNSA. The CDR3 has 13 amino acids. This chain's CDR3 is CASSWGQGLGYTF. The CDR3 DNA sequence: TGTGCCAGCAGCTGGGGACAGGGGTTGGGCTACACCTTC.

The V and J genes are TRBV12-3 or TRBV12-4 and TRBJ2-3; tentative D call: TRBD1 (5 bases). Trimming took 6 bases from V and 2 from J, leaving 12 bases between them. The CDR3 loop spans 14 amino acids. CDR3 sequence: CASSGRTTTDTQYF. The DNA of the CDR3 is TGTGCCAGCAGCGGCAGGACAACCACAGATACGCAGTATTTT.

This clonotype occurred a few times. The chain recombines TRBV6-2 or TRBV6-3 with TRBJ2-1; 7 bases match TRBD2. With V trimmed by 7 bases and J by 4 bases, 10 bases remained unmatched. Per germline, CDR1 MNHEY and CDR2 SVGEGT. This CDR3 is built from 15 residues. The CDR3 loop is CASKDPGLRYNEQFF. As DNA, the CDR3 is TGTGCCAGCAAAGACCCGGGACTAAGATACAATGAGCAGTTCTTC.

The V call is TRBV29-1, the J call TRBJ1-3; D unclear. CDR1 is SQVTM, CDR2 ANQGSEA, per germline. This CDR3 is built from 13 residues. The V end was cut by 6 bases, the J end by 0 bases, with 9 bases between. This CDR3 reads CSVKLHSGNTIYF. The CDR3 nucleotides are TGCAGCGTCAAGTTGCACTCTGGAAACACCATATATTTT.

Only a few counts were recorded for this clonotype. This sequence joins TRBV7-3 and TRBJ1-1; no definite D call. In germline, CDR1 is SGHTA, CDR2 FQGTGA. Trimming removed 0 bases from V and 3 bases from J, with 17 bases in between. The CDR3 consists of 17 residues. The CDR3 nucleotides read TGTGCCAGCAGCTTAACGCCCGCCGGCGCGGGTCACACTGAAGCTTTCTTT. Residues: CASSLTPAGAGHTEAFF.

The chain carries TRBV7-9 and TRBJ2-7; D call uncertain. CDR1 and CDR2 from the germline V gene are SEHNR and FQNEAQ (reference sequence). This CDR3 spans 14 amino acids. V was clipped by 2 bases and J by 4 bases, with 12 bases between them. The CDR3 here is CASSLSTPGYEQYF. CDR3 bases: TGTGCCAGCAGCTTAAGTACCCCCGGTTACGAGCAGTACTTC.

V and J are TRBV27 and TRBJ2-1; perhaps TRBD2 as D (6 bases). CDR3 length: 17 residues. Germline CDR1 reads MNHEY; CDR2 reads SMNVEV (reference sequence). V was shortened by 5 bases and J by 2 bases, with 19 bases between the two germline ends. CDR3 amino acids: CASSQPVGGSAYNEQFF. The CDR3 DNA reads TGTGCCAGCAGTCAGCCGGTTGGGGGGTCAGCCTACAATGAGCAGTTCTTC.

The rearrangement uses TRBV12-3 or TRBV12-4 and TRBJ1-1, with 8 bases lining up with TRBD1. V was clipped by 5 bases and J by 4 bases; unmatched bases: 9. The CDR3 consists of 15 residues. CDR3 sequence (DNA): TGTGCCAGCAGTCCCCGGACAGGGAAAGGCACTGAAGCTTTCTTT. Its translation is CASSPRTGKGTEAFF.

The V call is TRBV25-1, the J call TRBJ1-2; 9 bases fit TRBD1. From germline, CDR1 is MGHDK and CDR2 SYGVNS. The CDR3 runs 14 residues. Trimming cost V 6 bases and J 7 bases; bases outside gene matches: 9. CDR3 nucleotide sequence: TGTGCCAGCAGAGACAGGGGGACACCTGGTGGCTACACCTTC. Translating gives CASRDRGTPGGYTF.

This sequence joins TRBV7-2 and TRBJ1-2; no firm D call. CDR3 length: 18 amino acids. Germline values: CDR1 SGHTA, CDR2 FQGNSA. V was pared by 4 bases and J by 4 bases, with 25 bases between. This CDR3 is CASSWAPKTPKPIYGYTF. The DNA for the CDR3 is TGTGCCAGCAGCTGGGCGCCCAAGACCCCTAAGCCGATCTATGGCTACACCTTC.

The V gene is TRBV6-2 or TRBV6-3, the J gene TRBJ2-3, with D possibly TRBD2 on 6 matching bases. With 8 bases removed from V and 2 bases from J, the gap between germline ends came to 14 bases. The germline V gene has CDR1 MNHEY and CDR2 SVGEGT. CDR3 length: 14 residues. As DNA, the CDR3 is TGTGCCAGCCGTCTAGCGTTATTCACAGATACGCAGTATTTT. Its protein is CASRLALFTDTQYF.

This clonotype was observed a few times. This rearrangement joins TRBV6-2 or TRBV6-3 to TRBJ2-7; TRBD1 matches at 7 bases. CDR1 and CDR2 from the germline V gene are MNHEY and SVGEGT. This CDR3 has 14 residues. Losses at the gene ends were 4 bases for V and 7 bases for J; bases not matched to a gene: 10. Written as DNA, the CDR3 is TGTGCCAGCAGTTTTTTGGGGACAGCCGGAGAGCAGTACTTC. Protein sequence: CASSFLGTAGEQYF.

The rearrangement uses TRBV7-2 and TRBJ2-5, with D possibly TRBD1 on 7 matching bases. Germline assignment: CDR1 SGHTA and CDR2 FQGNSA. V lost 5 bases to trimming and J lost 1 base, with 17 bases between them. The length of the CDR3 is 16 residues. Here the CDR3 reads CASSPGGTAVQETQYF. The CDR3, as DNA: TGTGCCAGCAGCCCCGGCGGGACAGCAGTCCAAGAGACCCAGTACTTC.

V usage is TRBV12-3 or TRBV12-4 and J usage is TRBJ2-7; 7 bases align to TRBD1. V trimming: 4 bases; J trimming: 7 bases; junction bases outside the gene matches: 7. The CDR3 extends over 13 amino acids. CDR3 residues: CASSSTGAWEQYF. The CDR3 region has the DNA TGTGCCAGCAGTTCCACAGGGGCTTGGGAGCAGTACTTC.

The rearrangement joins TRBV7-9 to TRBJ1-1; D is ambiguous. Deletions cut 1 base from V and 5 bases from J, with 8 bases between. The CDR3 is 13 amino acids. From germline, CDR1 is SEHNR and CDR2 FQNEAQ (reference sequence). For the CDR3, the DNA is TGTGCCAGCAGCTTAGATACAAAGACTGAAGCTTTCTTT. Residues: CASSLDTKTEAFF. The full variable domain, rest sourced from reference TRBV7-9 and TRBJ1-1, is DTGVSQNPRHKITKRGQNVTFRCDPISEHNRLYWYRQTLGQGPEFLTYFQNEAQLEKSRLLSDRFSAERPKGSFSTLEIQRTEQGDSAMYLCASSLDTKTEAFFGQGTRLTVV.

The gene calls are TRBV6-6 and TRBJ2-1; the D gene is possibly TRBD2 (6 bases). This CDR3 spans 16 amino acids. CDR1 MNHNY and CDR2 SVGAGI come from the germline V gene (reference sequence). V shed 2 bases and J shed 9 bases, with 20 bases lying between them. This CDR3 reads CASSYDGTPGRAEQFF. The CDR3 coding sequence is TGTGCCAGCAGTTACGATGGGACTCCCGGCAGGGCTGAGCAGTTCTTC.

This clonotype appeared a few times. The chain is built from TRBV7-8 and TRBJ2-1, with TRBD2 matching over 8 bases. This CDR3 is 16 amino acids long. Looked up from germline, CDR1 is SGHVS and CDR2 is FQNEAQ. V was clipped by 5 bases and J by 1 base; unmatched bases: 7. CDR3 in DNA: TGTGCCAGCAGCCTCAAGCGGGAGTCATCCTACAATGAGCAGTTCTTC. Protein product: CASSLKRESSYNEQFF. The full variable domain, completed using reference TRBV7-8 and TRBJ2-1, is GAGVSQSPRYKVAKRGQDVALRCDPISGHVSLFWYQQALGQGPEFLTYFQNEAQLDKSGLPSDRFFAERPEGSVSTLKIQRTQQEDSAVYLCASSLKRESSYNEQFFGPGTRLTVL.

CDR3 sequence: CASSLWGDANTGELFF. The DNA of the CDR3 is TGCGCCAGCAGCCTATGGGGGGATGCGAACACCGGGGAGCTGTTTTTT. J is TRBJ2-2 and V is TRBV5-1, with D maybe TRBD2 (6 bases). The CDR3 has 16 amino acids. Germline loops: CDR1 SGHRS, CDR2 YFSETQ. Trimming left V 4 bases short and J 0 bases short, with 13 bases between.

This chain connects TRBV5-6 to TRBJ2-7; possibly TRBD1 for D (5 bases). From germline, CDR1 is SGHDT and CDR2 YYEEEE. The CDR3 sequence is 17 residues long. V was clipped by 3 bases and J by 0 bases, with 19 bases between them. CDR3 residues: CASSYLFNRPSSYEQYF. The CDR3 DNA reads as TGTGCCAGCAGCTATCTATTCAACAGGCCGAGCTCCTACGAGCAGTACTTC.

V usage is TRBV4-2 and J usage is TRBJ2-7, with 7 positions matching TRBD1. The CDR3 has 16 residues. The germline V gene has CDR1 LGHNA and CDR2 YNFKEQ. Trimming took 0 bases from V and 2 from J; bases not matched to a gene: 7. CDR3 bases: TGTGCCAGCAGCCAAGAGGTCGGACAGGTCCCCTACGAGCAGTACTTC. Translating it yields CASSQEVGQVPYEQYF.

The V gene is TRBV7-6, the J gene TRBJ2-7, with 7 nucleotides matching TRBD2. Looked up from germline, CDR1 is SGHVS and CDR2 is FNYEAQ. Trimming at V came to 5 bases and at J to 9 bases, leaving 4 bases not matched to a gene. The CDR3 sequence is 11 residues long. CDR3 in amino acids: CASSKGGVQYF. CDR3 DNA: TGTGCCAGCAGCAAGGGAGGGGTGCAGTACTTC.

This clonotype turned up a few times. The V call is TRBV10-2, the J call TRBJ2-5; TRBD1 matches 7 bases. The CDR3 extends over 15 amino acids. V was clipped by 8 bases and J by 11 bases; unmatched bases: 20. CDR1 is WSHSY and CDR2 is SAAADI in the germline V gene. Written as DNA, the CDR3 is TGCGCCAGCTCCGGGACAGTTGAGATGGACAATGAGCAGTACTTC. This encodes CASSGTVEMDNEQYF.

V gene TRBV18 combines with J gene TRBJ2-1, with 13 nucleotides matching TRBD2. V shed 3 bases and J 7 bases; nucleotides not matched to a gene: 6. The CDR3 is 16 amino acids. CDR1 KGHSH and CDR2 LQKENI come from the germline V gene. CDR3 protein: CASSPRTSGSNNEQFF. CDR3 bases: TGTGCCAGCTCACCGAGGACTAGCGGGAGTAATAATGAGCAGTTCTTC.

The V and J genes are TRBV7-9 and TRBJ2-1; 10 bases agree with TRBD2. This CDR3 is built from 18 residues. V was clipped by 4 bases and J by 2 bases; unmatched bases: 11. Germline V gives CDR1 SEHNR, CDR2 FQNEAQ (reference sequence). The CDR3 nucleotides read TGTGCCAGCAGCTCCCGGATAAGAACTAGCGGGACCTACAATGAGCAGTTCTTC. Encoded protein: CASSSRIRTSGTYNEQFF.

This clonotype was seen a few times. This CDR3 reads CASSQLAAYEQYF. The CDR3 nucleotides are TGCGCCAGCAGCCAACTAGCGGCCTACGAGCAGTACTTC. The chain couples TRBV4-1 to TRBJ2-7, with 7 bases fitting TRBD2. The CDR3 is made up of 13 amino acids. After removal of 2 bases from V and 2 bases from J, the junction contained 0 bases not matched to a gene. Germline V gene data show CDR1 as MGHRA and CDR2 as YSYEKL.